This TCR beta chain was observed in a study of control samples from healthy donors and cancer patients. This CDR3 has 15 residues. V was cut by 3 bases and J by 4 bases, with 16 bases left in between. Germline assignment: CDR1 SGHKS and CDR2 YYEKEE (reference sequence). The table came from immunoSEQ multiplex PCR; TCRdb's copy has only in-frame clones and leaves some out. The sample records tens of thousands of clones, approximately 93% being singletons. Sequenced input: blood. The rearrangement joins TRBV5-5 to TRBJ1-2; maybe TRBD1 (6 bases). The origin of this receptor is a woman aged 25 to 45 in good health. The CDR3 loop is CASSSQDSLSYGYTF. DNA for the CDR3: TGTGCCAGCAGCTCCCAGGACAGCCTAAGCTATGGCTACACCTTC.